Below, 25 T cell receptor beta chains from the same sample are listed, as sequenced in a study of T cells after yellow fever vaccination. MiXCR was run by TCRdb on the 5' RACE reads, yielding one entry per CDR3 protein. The sample shows about 300,000 distinct CDR3 sequences, around 9.3% of them seen only once. The source material was CD4+ T cells sorted from PBMCs, sampled 5 days after the yellow fever booster vaccination. The receptors derive from a man aged 18 to 30 who received the YFV17D yellow fever vaccine.

This clonotype turned up a few times. The chain employs TRBV20-1 and TRBJ1-2; a possible D gene is TRBD1 (5 bases). The CDR3 extends over 13 amino acids. The V gene's germline CDR1 is DFQATT and CDR2 SNEGSKA (reference sequence). V shed 4 bases and J shed 4 bases, with 13 bases lying between them. CDR3 nucleotide sequence: TGCAGTGCTATGCTGGGGGACGCCTATGGCTACACCTTC. Its protein product is CSAMLGDAYGYTF.

CDR3 in DNA: TGTGCCAGCTCACCACCCTCCAGGGTTGATGGCTACACCTTC. Translated, it gives CASSPPSRVDGYTF. The chain uses TRBV18 and TRBJ1-2; TRBD1 is a possible D gene (5 bases). The germline gives CDR1 KGHSH, CDR2 LQKENI. The CDR3 loop spans 14 amino acids. Trimming removed 0 bases from V and 6 bases from J, with 11 bases in between.

CDR3 sequence (DNA): TGTGCCAGCCGAAATCACTCCTACGAGCAGTACTTC. It specifies CASRNHSYEQYF. The rearrangement joins TRBV6-2 or TRBV6-3 to TRBJ2-7; no clear D. The CDR3 length is 12 residues. With 8 bases removed from V and 0 bases from J, the gap between germline ends came to 8 bases. Germline assignment: CDR1 MNHEY and CDR2 SVGEGT.

The genes are TRBV18 and TRBJ2-7; 10 bases are shared with TRBD1. The ends lost 6 bases at V and 7 bases at J; junction bases unmatched: 9. Germline CDR1 is KGHSH and CDR2 is LQKENI. This CDR3 comprises 14 residues. CDR3 region: CASSRGQGGVEQYV. The CDR3 DNA reads TGTGCCAGCTCGCGAGGACAGGGGGGCGTGGAGCAGTACGTC.

This clonotype was observed many times. This chain uses TRBV5-1 with TRBJ2-3; 9 nucleotides agree with TRBD1. The CDR3 loop spans 14 amino acids. Per germline, CDR1 SGHRS and CDR2 YFSETQ. With 2 bases clipped from V and 5 bases from J, the junction kept 3 bases outside the gene matches. The CDR3 loop reads CASSFGQGRDTQYF. The CDR3 region has the DNA TGCGCCAGCAGCTTCGGACAGGGGAGAGATACGCAGTATTTT. The full variable domain, its missing parts supplied by reference TRBV5-1 and TRBJ2-3, is KAGVTQTPRYLIKTRGQQVTLSCSPISGHRSVSWYQQTPGQGLQFLFEYFSETQRNKGNFPGRFSGRQFSNSRSEMNVSTLELGDSALYLCASSFGQGRDTQYFGPGTRLTVL.

The chain links TRBV25-1 to TRBJ2-7; D is perhaps TRBD1 or TRBD2 (5 bases each). Trimming shortened V by 2 bases and J by 6 bases, and 17 bases separated the two germline ends. Germline V gene data show CDR1 as MGHDK and CDR2 as SYGVNS. This CDR3 contains 15 residues. CDR3 protein: CASSEQGWGFSEQYF. CDR3 in DNA: TGTGCCAGCAGTGAACAGGGTTGGGGGTTCTCCGAGCAGTACTTC.

There are a few counts of this clonotype. CDR3 nucleotides: TGTGCCAGCCGAAGGACAGGCCGAGAGACCCAGTACTTC. As protein: CASRRTGRETQYF. This chain uses TRBV18 with TRBJ2-5, with 7 bases aligning to TRBD1. The CDR3 totals 13 residues. Germline V gene lookup returns CDR1 KGHSH and CDR2 LQKENI. Trimming took 8 bases from V and 4 from J; bases not matched to a gene: 7.

The V call is TRBV3-1, the J call TRBJ2-7; D call uncertain. The CDR3 contains 13 residues. Trimming left V 2 bases short and J 7 bases short, with 12 bases between. Germline assignment: CDR1 LGHDT and CDR2 YNNKEL (reference sequence). CDR3 nucleotide sequence: TGTGCCAGCAGCCAATCCCCTCCATGGGAGCAGTACTTC. Protein: CASSQSPPWEQYF.

This sequence joins TRBV6-2 or TRBV6-3 and TRBJ2-1, with TRBD2 identical over 9 bases. The CDR3 sequence is 16 residues long. The germline CDR1 and CDR2 sequences are MNHEY and SVGEGT. Trimming at V came to 5 bases and at J to 6 bases, leaving 11 bases not matched to a gene. CDR3 nucleotide sequence: TGTGCCAGCAGTGACCTGGCGGGGGGGCGTCTCAATGAGCAGTTCTTC. Its protein product is CASSDLAGGRLNEQFF.

This clonotype was counted at least ten times. The genes are TRBV6-6 and TRBJ2-1, with TRBD2 matching 8 bases. CDR3 length: 14 residues. Germline CDR1 MNHNY, CDR2 SVGAGI (reference sequence). V lost 10 bases and J lost 5; bases outside the gene matches: 10. This CDR3 is CATSGLVFHNEQFF. The CDR3 DNA follows: TGTGCCACCTCGGGACTAGTTTTCCACAATGAGCAGTTCTTC.

This clonotype came up many times. This chain uses TRBV9 with TRBJ1-1; possible D gene TRBD1, 5 bases. The V end was cut by 2 bases, the J end by 3 bases, with 8 bases between. CDR1 and CDR2 (germline): SGDLS, YYNGEE. This CDR3 has 13 amino acids. DNA for the CDR3: TGTGCCAGCAGCGTGCAGGGTCACACTGAAGCTTTCTTT. It specifies CASSVQGHTEAFF.

This clonotype was found many times. The CDR3 protein is CASSPDRAGQPQHF. The CDR3 DNA follows: TGTGCCAGCTCCCCCGACAGGGCCGGTCAGCCCCAGCATTTT. The J gene is TRBJ1-5, the V gene TRBV18; 7 bases are shared with TRBD1. Unmatched junction bases numbered 8, after V lost 6 bases and J lost 6 bases. The CDR3 runs to 14 residues. CDR1 is KGHSH, CDR2 LQKENI, per germline.

This chain joins TRBV13 and TRBJ1-1; perhaps TRBD1 as D (6 bases). The CDR3 length is 15 residues. Germline V gene lookup returns CDR1 PRHDT and CDR2 FYEKMQ (reference sequence). V lost 5 bases and J lost 6, with 19 bases in between. This chain's CDR3 is CASSPLWGPGAEAFF. Here the CDR3 DNA reads TGTGCCAGCAGCCCCCTCTGGGGGCCCGGGGCTGAAGCTTTCTTT.

This clonotype was seen a few times. The V and J genes are TRBV6-2 or TRBV6-3 and TRBJ2-2, with D unclear. The CDR3 is 13 amino acids. Trimming took 8 bases from V and 1 from J, leaving 8 bases between them. The germline CDR1 and CDR2 sequences are MNHEY and SVGEGT. The CDR3 bases are TGTGCCAGCCGAAAACAGAACACCGGGGAGCTGTTTTTT. Protein product: CASRKQNTGELFF.

This clonotype was counted a few times. The rearrangement joins TRBV18 to TRBJ1-1; 8 nucleotides align to TRBD1. Germline lookup yields CDR1 KGHSH and CDR2 LQKENI. This CDR3 has 14 residues. V lost 2 bases, J lost 1 base, and 0 bases stayed unmatched. CDR3 DNA: TGTGCCAGCTCACCAGACAGGGGGAACACTGAAGCTTTCTTT. Residues: CASSPDRGNTEAFF.

This clonotype appeared a few times. The chain has TRBV5-1 and TRBJ2-1, with D perhaps being TRBD1 or TRBD2 (6 bases each). The germline V gene encodes CDR1 SGHRS and CDR2 YFSETQ. Trimming cost V 1 base and J 6 bases, with 11 bases left between them. The CDR3 length is 14 residues. In DNA form, the CDR3 reads TGCGCCAGCAGCTTGTCGGGGGCTCTCAATGAGCAGTTCTTC. Translation gives CASSLSGALNEQFF.

This clonotype was observed many times. This rearrangement joins TRBV12-3 or TRBV12-4 to TRBJ1-2; D might be TRBD1 (6 bases). The CDR3 has 13 amino acids. Trimming took off 6 bases at V and 2 bases at J, with 10 bases between the two ends. The CDR3, as DNA: TGTGCCAGCAGCTCTCAGGGGAACTATGGCTACACCTTC. It specifies CASSSQGNYGYTF.

The chain couples TRBV29-1 to TRBJ2-2; D remains ambiguous. CDR1 and CDR2 (germline): SQVTM, ANQGSEA. The CDR3 totals 11 residues. V was pared by 7 bases and J by 2 bases, with 5 bases between. In DNA form, the CDR3 reads TGCAGCGCGATAAACACCGGGGAGCTGTTTTTT. This translates into CSAINTGELFF.

This clonotype was counted a few times. V usage is TRBV7-2 and J usage is TRBJ1-2; TRBD1 might be the D (5 bases). The CDR3 spans 16 residues. V was cut by 4 bases and J by 7 bases, with 22 bases left in between. Germline V lookup: CDR1 SGHTA, CDR2 FQGNSA. CDR3 nucleotides: TGTGCCAGCAGCTCTGACCTAGTCGGGGCGCTTTTTGGCTACACCTTC. Amino acid sequence: CASSSDLVGALFGYTF.

This clonotype was counted ten times or more. The rearrangement uses TRBV4-3 and TRBJ2-5; TRBD2 is a possible D gene (6 bases). The CDR3 sequence is 17 residues long. V was shortened by 1 base and J by 1 base, with 16 bases between the two germline ends. Germline V gives CDR1 LGHNA, CDR2 YSLEER. In nucleotides, the CDR3 is TGCGCCAGCAGCCAAGGTTTGGCTAGCGAGACCCAAGAGACCCAGTACTTC. It specifies CASSQGLASETQETQYF.

This clonotype was observed a few times. This rearrangement joins TRBV7-3 to TRBJ2-1; 8 nucleotides align to TRBD2. Unmatched junction bases numbered 10, after V lost 5 bases and J lost 7 bases. The CDR3 spans 15 residues. Germline V lookup: CDR1 SGHTA, CDR2 FQGTGA. CDR3 loop: CASSGQSGGTNEQFF. The DNA for the CDR3 is TGTGCCAGCAGCGGTCAGAGCGGGGGAACAAATGAGCAGTTCTTC.

This clonotype was picked up a small number of times. This chain uses TRBV10-2 with TRBJ1-1, with a possible D match to TRBD1 (5 bases). V was trimmed by 3 bases and J by 2 bases, leaving 13 bases between them. This CDR3 is 15 amino acids long. Germline CDR1 reads WSHSY; CDR2 reads SAAADI. CDR3 nucleotide sequence: TGCGCCAGCAGTGAAATGTGGGGGGTAAACACTGAAGCTTTCTTT. Residues: CASSEMWGVNTEAFF.

The V gene is TRBV5-1, the J gene TRBJ2-5; 10 nucleotides line up with TRBD1. This CDR3 is 15 amino acids long. Germline trimming cut 2 bases from V and 5 bases from J; bases unmatched to any gene: 6. From germline, CDR1 is SGHRS and CDR2 YFSETQ. Written as DNA, the CDR3 is TGCGCCAGCAGCTTTGGGGACAGGGGCGACGAGACCCAGTACTTC. As protein: CASSFGDRGDETQYF.

V gene TRBV6-5 combines with J gene TRBJ2-2, with D possibly matching TRBD2 (5 bases). CDR3 length: 17 residues. CDR1 is MNHEY, CDR2 SVGAGI, per germline. V was pared by 8 bases and J by 2 bases, with 21 bases between. The DNA for the CDR3 is TGTGCCAGCGCACCCCGCCCGGACTTCTTTAACACCGGGGAGCTGTTTTTT. This encodes CASAPRPDFFNTGELFF.

This clonotype was seen only a few times. The chain employs TRBV20-1 and TRBJ1-1; D gene uncertain. The CDR3 runs 13 residues. Trimming took off 3 bases at V and 1 base at J, with 9 bases between the two ends. CDR1 DFQATT and CDR2 SNEGSKA come from the germline V gene (reference sequence). DNA of the CDR3: TGCAGTGCTAGGACCTTGGGGAACACTGAAGCTTTCTTT. Encoded protein: CSARTLGNTEAFF.